This T cell receptor beta chain was documented in a study of T cells in Graves' hyperthyroidism and ophthalmopathy. Germline values: CDR1 MGHRA, CDR2 YSYEKL. Trimming took 5 bases from V and 0 from J; bases not matched to a gene: 12. The CDR3 is 18 residues long. Amplified regions were TCR beta CDR3 sequences from RNA transcripts. The HTBI set primed first-round TCR CDR3 RT-PCR. MiXCR, applied by TCRdb to the multiplex PCR reads, yields one record per CDR3 protein. The table shows about 640,000 distinct CDR3 sequences, with less than 25% occurring only once. J is TRBJ1-3 and V is TRBV4-1; TRBD1 aligns across 8 bases. The TCR was taken from a young man with Graves' ophthalmopathy. Source material: blood. The CDR3: CASSNTGGLHHSGNTIYF. The CDR3 region has the DNA TGCGCCAGCAGCAACACAGGGGGTTTGCACCACTCTGGAAACACCATATATTTT.